This T cell receptor (beta chain) was retrieved from a study of OX40 agonist ivuxolimab in advanced cancers. The study's findings and limits: Compared with others, partial responders at 0.1-3.0 mg/kg displayed clonal expansion among the lowest.

Method: immunoSEQ multiplex PCR; TCRdb's copy keeps in-frame clones and lacks some. The sample has some 40,000 clones, about 80% seen once. Germline CDR1 SGHRS, CDR2 YFSETQ. V lost 2 bases and J 2 bases, leaving 5 bases between the germline ends. There are 12 residues in the CDR3. Concerning this clone itself: Its specificity is unknown.

V and J are TRBV5-1 and TRBJ2-7; D is unclear. Sequences were derived from CD4+ or CD8+ T cells sorted from blood, sampled in a trial of the OX40 agonist ivuxolimab. The source of this sequence is an adult with an advanced solid tumor such as melanoma, head and neck, liver or kidney cancer. The DNA of the CDR3 is TGCGCCAGCAGCTTTGGAACCTACGAGCAGTACTTC. Amino acids: CASSFGTYEQYF.